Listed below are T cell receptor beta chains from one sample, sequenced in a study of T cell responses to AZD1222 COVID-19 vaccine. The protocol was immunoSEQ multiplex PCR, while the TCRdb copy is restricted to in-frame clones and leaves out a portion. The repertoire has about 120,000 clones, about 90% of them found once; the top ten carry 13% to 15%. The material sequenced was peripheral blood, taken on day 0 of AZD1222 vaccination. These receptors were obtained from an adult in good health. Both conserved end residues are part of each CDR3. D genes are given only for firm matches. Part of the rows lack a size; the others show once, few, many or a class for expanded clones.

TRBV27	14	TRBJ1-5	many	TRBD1	CASSGTATSRAQHF	TGTGCCAGCAGCGGGACAGCTACATCAAGAGCCCAGCATTTT
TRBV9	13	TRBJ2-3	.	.	CASSVGSTDTQYF	TGTGCCAGCAGCGTAGGGAGCACAGATACGCAGTATTTT
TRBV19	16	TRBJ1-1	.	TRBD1	CASSAGGRQGGTEAFF	TGTGCCAGTAGCGCTGGGGGAAGACAGGGAGGAACTGAAGCTTTCTTT
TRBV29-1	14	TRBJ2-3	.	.	CSVVVVSGTDTQYF	TGCAGCGTTGTTGTAGTATCCGGCACAGATACGCAGTATTTT
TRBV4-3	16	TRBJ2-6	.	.	CASSQDLSSGANVLTF	TGCGCCAGCAGCCAAGATTTGAGCTCTGGGGCCAACGTCCTGACTTTC
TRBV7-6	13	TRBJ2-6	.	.	CASSLGPANVLTF	TGTGCCAGCAGCTTAGGCCCGGCCAACGTCCTGACTTTC
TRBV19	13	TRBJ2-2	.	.	CATGPTRTGELFF	TGTGCCACCGGACCAACCCGCACCGGGGAGCTGTTTTTT
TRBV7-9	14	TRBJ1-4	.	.	CASSFDRGNEKLFF	TGTGCCAGCAGTTTTGACAGAGGGAATGAAAAACTGTTTTTT
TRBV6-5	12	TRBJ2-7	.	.	CASSYDSYEQYF	TGTGCCAGCAGTTATGATTCCTACGAGCAGTACTTC
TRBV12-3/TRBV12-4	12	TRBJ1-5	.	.	CASSTPNQPQHF	TGTGCCAGCAGTACCCCCAATCAGCCCCAGCATTTT
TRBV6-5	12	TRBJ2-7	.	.	CASITTTYEQYF	TGTGCCAGCATTACCACCACCTACGAGCAGTACTTC
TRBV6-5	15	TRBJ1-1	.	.	CASSYSMRDDTEAFF	TGTGCCAGCAGTTACTCAATGAGGGATGACACTGAAGCTTTCTTT
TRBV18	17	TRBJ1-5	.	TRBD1	CASSAGTGAFRNQPQHF	TGTGCCAGCTCTGCCGGGACAGGGGCGTTTCGGAATCAGCCCCAGCATTTT
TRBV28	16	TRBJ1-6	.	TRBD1	CASSSWDRGLRSPLHF	TGTGCCAGCAGTTCCTGGGACAGGGGACTTCGTTCACCCCTCCACTTT
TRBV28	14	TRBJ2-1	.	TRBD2	CASKLAGGYNEQFF	TGTGCCAGCAAATTAGCGGGAGGGTACAATGAGCAGTTCTTC
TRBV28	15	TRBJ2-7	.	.	CASSPSQIAGYEQYF	TGTGCCAGCAGCCCCAGTCAGATCGCCGGCTACGAGCAGTACTTC
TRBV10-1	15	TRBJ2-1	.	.	CASSDAPGSYNEQFF	TGCGCCAGCAGCGACGCGCCAGGGTCCTACAATGAGCAGTTCTTC
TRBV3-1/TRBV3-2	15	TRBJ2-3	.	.	CASSQSSRSTDTQYF	TGTGCCAGCAGCCAATCGTCCCGAAGCACAGATACGCAGTATTTT